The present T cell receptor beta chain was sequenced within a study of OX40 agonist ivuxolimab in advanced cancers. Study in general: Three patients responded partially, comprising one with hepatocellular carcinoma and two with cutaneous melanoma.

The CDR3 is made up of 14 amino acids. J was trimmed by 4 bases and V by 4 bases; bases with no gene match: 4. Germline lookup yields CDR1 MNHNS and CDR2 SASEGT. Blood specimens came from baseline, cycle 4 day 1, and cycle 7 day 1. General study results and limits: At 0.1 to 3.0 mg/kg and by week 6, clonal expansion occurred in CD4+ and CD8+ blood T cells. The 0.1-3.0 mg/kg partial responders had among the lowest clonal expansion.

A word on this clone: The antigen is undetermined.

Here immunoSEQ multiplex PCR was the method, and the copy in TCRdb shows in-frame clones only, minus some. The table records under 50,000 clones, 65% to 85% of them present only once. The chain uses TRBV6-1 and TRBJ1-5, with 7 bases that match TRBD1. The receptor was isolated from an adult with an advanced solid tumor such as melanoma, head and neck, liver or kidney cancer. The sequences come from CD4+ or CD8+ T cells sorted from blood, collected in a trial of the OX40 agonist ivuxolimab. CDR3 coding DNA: TGTGCCAGCAGTGTACGACAGGGAAATCAGCCCCAGCATTTT. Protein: CASSVRQGNQPQHF.